This TCR beta chain was found in a study of PD-1 blockade in classical Hodgkin lymphoma. Study-wide findings and caveats: Before treatment, complete responders showed about the same diversity as newly diagnosed patients. Newly diagnosed patients were reported to exhibit reduced baseline TCR diversity relative to healthy donors. CD8+ TCR diversity did not rise significantly by C4D1, unlike CD4+.

Profiled with immunoSEQ multiplex PCR; TCRdb holds only in-frame clones, not every one. The sample contains fewer than 100,000 clones, around nine tenths of which appear only once. With V trimmed by 6 bases and J by 4 bases, 8 bases remained unmatched. Germline V lookup: CDR1 SGHRS, CDR2 YFSETQ. This CDR3 is built from 15 residues. Brentuximab vedotin exposure varied among the patients, all of whom had relapsed after autologous stem cell transplantation. Of note for this clone: Its target is unknown.

The sample in question was peripheral blood mononuclear cells (PBMCs), obtained at baseline. The clonotype originates from a human donor with classical Hodgkin lymphoma. J is TRBJ2-3 and V is TRBV5-1, with 10 bases aligning to TRBD2. The CDR3 DNA sequence: TGCGCCAGCACATCAGACGGACTAGCGGCAGATACGCAGTATTTT. Amino acid sequence: CASTSDGLAADTQYF.